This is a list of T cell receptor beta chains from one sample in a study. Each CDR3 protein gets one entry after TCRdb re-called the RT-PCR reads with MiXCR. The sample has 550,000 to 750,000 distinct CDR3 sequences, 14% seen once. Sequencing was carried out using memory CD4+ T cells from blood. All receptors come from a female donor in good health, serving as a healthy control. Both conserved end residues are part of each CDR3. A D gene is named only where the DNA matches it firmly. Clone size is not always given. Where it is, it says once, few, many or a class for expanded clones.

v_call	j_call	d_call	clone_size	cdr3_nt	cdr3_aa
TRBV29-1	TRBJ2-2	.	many	TGCAGCGTTCTTAAGAACACCGGGGAGCTGTTTTTT	CSVLKNTGELFF
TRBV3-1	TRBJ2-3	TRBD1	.	TGTGCCAGCAGCCAGGTGACAGGGGGGTTCACGGATACGCAGTATTTT	CASSQVTGGFTDTQYF
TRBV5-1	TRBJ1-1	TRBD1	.	TGCGCCAGCAGCTTGGTTCGGGACAGGGTTGGTGAAGCTTTCTTT	CASSLVRDRVGEAFF
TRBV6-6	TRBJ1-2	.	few	TGTGCCAGCAGTTACATAGGGCGGGCAGATACTAACTATGGCTACACCTTC	CASSYIGRADTNYGYTF
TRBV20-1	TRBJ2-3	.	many	TGCAGTGCTAGAGATAGCCGGATCTCAAGCACAGATACGCAGTATTTT	CSARDSRISSTDTQYF
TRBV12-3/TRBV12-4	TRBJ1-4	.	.	TGTGCCAGCAGTTTTACGGTACCGCATGGAAAACTGTTTTTT	CASSFTVPHGKLFF
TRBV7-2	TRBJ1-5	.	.	TGTGCCAGCAGCTTAGTCGCAGGCGGCGGGGGCAATCAGCCCCAGCATTTT	CASSLVAGGGGNQPQHF
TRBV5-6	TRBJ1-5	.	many	TGTGCCAGCAGCCTTTGGACAGATCAGCCCCAGCATTTT	CASSLWTDQPQHF
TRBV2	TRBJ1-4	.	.	TGTGCCAGCGTGGAGGACCCAGGGGAAAAACTGTTTTTT	CASVEDPGEKLFF
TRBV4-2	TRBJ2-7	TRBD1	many	TGTGCCAGCAGCCTCGACAGGGAAGACCGATACGAGCAGTACTTC	CASSLDREDRYEQYF
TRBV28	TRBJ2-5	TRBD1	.	TGTGCCAGCAGCTCGGGACAGGGTGCAAAGACCCAGTACTTC	CASSSGQGAKTQYF
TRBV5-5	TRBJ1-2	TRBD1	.	TGTGCCAGCAGCGCAGGGGGGAACAACTATGGCTACACCTTC	CASSAGGNNYGYTF
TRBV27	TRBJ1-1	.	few	TGTGCCAGCAGTTTTCGACTGATGAACACTGAAGCTTTCTTT	CASSFRLMNTEAFF
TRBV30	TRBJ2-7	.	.	TGTGCCTGGAGCCTTGACAGTTTCTCCTACGAGCAGTACTTC	CAWSLDSFSYEQYF
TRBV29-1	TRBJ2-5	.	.	TGCAGCCTTGATGGGGTTAGCGAGACCCAGTACTTC	CSLDGVSETQYF
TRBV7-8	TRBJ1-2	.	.	TGTGCCAGCAGCCCTGTGGGCGGGTTCTATGGCTACACCTTC	CASSPVGGFYGYTF
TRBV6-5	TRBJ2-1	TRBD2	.	TGTGCCAGCAGCAGGACTAGCGGGAGGGCCCTGACCTACAATGAGCAGTTCTTC	CASSRTSGRALTYNEQFF
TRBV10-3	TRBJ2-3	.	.	TGTGCCATCAGTGAGTCTCCCGGGGGCACAGATACGCAGTATTTT	CAISESPGGTDTQYF
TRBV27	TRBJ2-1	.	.	TGTGCCAAACTGGAGGCCTACAATGAGCAGTTCTTC	CAKLEAYNEQFF
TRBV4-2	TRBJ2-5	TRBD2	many	TGTGCCAGCAGCCAAGGGAGCGGGGCCCAAGAGACCCAGTACTTC	CASSQGSGAQETQYF
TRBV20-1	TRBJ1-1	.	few	TGCAGTGCTAGATACGGGGCCCTCTTTGAAGCTTTCTTT	CSARYGALFEAFF
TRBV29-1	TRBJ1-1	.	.	TGCAGCGTTGCCGATCGTGACACTGAAGCTTTCTTT	CSVADRDTEAFF
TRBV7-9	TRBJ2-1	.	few	TGTGCCAGCAGCTTAGGGGGGGACCAAGGAGTGGAGTTCTTC	CASSLGGDQGVEFF
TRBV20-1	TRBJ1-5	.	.	TGCAGTGCTCGGAAAGGGGACAATCAGCCCCAGCATTTT	CSARKGDNQPQHF
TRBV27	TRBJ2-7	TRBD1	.	TGTGCCAGCAACCCCACCCGGGACAGTCCCTACGAGCAGTACTTC	CASNPTRDSPYEQYF
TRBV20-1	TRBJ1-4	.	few	TGCAGTGCTAGAGAAGCAACTAATGAAAAACTGTTTTTT	CSAREATNEKLFF
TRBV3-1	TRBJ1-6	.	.	TGTGCCAGCAGCTCAAAAGAAGGCGGGCTTTGGGACCTCTATACCGCTATCGGTTCACCCCTCCACTTT	CASSSKEGGLWDLYTAIGSPLHF
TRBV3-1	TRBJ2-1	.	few	TGTGCCAGCAGCCAAGCACGGGAGTATGAGCAGTTCTTC	CASSQAREYEQFF
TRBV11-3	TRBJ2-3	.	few	TGTGCCAGCAGCTTAGTTCCCGGGGCAAACACAGATACGCAGTATTTT	CASSLVPGANTDTQYF
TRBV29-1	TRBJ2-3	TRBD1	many	TGCAGCGTGGGAACAGGGGGCGAGGACACAGATACGCAGTATTTT	CSVGTGGEDTDTQYF
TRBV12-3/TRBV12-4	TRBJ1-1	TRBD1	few	TGTGCCAGCAGTGACAGGGTCGCTGAAGCTTTCTTT	CASSDRVAEAFF
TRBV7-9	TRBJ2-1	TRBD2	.	TGTGCCAGCAGCTTAACTAGCGGAGACAACAATGAGCAGTTCTTC	CASSLTSGDNNEQFF
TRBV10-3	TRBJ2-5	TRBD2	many	TGTGCCATCAGTGAGTCGAGAACTAGCGTTCAAGAGACCCAGTACTTC	CAISESRTSVQETQYF
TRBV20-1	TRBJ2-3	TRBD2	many	TGCAGTGCTAACCGGGGGGGCGCGAGAACAGATACGCAGTATTTT	CSANRGGARTDTQYF
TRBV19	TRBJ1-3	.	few	TGTGCCAGTAGCTTGTCACAGTCCTCTGGAAACACCATATATTTT	CASSLSQSSGNTIYF
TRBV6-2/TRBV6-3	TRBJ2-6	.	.	TGTGCCAGCAGTCCGGGACATTCAGGGGCCAACGTCCTGACTTTC	CASSPGHSGANVLTF
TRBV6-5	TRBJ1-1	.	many	TGTGCCAGCAGAGCCGGGTTTCGGGCTTTCTTT	CASRAGFRAFF
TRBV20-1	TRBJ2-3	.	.	TGCAGTTCCCTCAGTAGACAGCGGAGCACAGATACGCAGTATTTT	CSSLSRQRSTDTQYF
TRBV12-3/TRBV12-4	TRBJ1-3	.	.	TGTGCCAGCCTAGCGGGGGGGTCTGGAAACACCATATATTTT	CASLAGGSGNTIYF
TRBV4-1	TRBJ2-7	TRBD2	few	TGCGCCAGCAGCCCCCGGGGGGGTGCAGGGAGTCAATCCTACGAGCAGTACTTC	CASSPRGGAGSQSYEQYF
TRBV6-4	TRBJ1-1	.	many	TGTGCCAGCGCACCGACAGCCTACACTGAAGCTTTCTTT	CASAPTAYTEAFF
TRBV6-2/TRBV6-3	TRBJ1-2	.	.	TGTGCCAGCAGTCCCCCCGGGACGGATACTTATGGCTACACCTTC	CASSPPGTDTYGYTF
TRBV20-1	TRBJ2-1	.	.	TGCAGTGAAACGGGAGCCTCCTACAATGAGCAGTTCTTC	CSETGASYNEQFF
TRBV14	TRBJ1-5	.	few	TGTGCCAGCAGCCAAGCACAGACCAATCAGCCCCAGCATTTT	CASSQAQTNQPQHF
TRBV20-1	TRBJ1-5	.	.	TGCAGTGCTAGGGAGGAGACAGGTCTTAGCAATCAGCCCCAGCATTTT	CSAREETGLSNQPQHF
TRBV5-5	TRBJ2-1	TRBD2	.	TGTGCCAGCAGCTTGGTATACCAAGCGGGGGCCCATGAGCAGTTCTTC	CASSLVYQAGAHEQFF
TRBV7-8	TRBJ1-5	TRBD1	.	TGTGCCAGCAGCCTAACGGGCAGGGGGCTTGGTCAGCCCCAGCATTTT	CASSLTGRGLGQPQHF
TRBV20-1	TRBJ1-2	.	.	TGCAGTGCTAGAGATTCTAATAGAGGGAACGCCAACTATGGCTACACCTTC	CSARDSNRGNANYGYTF
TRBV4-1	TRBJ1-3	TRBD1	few	TGCGCCAGCAGCCAAGCAAGGACAGGGCTAGGCTCTGGAAACACCATATATTTT	CASSQARTGLGSGNTIYF
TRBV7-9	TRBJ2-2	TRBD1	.	TGTGCCAGCAGCTCCCCGGGGACAGGGATCACCGGGGAGCTGTTTTTT	CASSSPGTGITGELFF
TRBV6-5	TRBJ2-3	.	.	TGTGCCAGCAGCAAACCGCCGACCGGTCCGTATATCACGCAGTATTTT	CASSKPPTGPYITQYF
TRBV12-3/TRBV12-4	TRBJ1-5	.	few	TGTGCCAGCAGTTTATTTGCGGGAATTAATCAGCCCCAGCATTTT	CASSLFAGINQPQHF